This T cell receptor (beta chain) was identified during a study of control samples from healthy donors and cancer patients. The method was immunoSEQ multiplex PCR; TCRdb's version includes in-frame clones alone and lacks a portion of them. The table has around 180,000 clones, around 90% seen once. This CDR3 region has 15 residues. Germline values: CDR1 MNHNS, CDR2 SASEGT. Trimming removed 3 bases at V and 2 bases at J, with 10 bases between. V gene TRBV6-1 combines with J gene TRBJ2-2; possibly TRBD1 or TRBD2 for D (5 bases each). Sequencing was carried out using blood. This receptor was taken from a woman in her forties in good health. CDR3 loop: CASSEIGGNTGELFF. CDR3 in DNA: TGTGCCAGCAGTGAGATTGGGGGTAACACCGGGGAGCTGTTTTTT.